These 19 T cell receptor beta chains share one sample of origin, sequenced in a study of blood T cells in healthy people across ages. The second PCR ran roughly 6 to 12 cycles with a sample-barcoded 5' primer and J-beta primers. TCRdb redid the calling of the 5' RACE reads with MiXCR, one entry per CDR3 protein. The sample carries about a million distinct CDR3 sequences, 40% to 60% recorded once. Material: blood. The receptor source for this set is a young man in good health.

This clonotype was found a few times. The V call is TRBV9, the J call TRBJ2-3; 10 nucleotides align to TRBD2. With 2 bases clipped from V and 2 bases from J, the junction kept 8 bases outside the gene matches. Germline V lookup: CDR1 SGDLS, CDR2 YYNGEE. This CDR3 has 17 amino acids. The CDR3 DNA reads TGTGCCAGCAGCGTCGGTAGCGGGGGGCCGTCCACAGATACGCAGTATTTT. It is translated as CASSVGSGGPSTDTQYF.

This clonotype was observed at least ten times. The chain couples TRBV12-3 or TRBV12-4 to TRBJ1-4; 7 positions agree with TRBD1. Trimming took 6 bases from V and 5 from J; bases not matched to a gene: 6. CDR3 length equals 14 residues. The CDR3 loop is CASSHRGSNEKLFF. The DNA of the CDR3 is TGTGCCAGCAGCCACAGGGGATCGAATGAAAAACTGTTTTTT.

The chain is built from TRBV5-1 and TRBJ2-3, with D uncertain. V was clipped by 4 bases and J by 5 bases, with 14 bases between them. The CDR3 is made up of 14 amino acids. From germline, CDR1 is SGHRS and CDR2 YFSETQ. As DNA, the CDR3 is TGCGCCAGCAGCATCGACGGGCTGGGAGATACGCAGTATTTT. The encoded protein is CASSIDGLGDTQYF.

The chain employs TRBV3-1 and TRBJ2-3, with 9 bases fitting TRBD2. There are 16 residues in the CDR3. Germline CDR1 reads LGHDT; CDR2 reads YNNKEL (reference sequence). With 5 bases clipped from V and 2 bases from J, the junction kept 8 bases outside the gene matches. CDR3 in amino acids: CASSDIAGVPTDTQYF. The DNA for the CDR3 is TGTGCCAGCAGCGATATAGCGGGGGTTCCCACAGATACGCAGTATTTT.

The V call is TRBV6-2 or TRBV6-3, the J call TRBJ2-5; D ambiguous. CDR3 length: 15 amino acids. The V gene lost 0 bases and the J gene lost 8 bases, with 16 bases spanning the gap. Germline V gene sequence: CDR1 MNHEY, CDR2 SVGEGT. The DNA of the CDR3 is TGTGCCAGCAGTTACTCTGGGCAGGCCGGTGGAACCCAGTACTTC. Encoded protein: CASSYSGQAGGTQYF.

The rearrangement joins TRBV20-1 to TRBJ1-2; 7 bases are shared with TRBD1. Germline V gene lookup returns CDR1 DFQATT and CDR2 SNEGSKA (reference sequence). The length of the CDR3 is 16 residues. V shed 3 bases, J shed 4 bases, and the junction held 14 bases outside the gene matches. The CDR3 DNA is TGCAGTGCTAGCGCGCAGGGGGGTAGGGTTAGCTATGGCTACACCTTC. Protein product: CSASAQGGRVSYGYTF.

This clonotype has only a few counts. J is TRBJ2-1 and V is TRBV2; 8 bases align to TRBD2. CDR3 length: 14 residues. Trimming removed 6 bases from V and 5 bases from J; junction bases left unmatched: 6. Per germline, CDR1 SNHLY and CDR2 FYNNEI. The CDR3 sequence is CASRGLDVDNEQFF. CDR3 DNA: TGTGCCAGCAGGGGACTAGACGTCGACAATGAGCAGTTCTTC. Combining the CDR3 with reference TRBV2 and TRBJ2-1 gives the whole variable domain EPEVTQTPSHQVTQMGQEVILRCVPISNHLYFYWYRQILGQKVEFLVSFYNNEISEKSEIFDDQFSVERPDGSNFTLKIRSTKLEDSAMYFCASRGLDVDNEQFFGPGTRLTVL.

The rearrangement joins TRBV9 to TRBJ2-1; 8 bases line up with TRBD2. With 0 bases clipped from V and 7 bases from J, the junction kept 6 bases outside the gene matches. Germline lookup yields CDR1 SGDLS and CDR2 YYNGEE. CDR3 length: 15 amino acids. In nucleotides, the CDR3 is TGTGCCAGCAGCGTAGTAGGCGGGGGGAGTAATGAGCAGTTCTTC. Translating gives CASSVVGGGSNEQFF.

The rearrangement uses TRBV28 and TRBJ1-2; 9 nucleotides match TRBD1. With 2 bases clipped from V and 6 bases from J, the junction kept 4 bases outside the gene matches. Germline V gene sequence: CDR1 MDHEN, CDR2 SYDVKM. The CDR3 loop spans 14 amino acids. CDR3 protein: CASSLGTGGDGYTF. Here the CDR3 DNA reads TGTGCCAGCAGTTTAGGCACAGGGGGCGATGGCTACACCTTC.

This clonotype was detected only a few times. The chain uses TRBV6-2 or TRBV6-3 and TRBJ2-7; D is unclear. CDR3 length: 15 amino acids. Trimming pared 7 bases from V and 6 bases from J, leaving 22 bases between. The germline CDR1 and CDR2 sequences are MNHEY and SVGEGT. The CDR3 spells CASIRDDAIPIEQYF. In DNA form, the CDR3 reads TGTGCCAGCATTCGAGACGACGCGATACCGATCGAGCAGTACTTC.

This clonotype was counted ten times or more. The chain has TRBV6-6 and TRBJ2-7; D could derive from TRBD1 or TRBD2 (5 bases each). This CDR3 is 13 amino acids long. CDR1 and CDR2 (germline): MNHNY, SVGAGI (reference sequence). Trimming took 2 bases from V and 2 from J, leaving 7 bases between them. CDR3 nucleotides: TGTGCCAGCAGTTACCGGGGACCCTACGAGCAGTACTTC. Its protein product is CASSYRGPYEQYF.

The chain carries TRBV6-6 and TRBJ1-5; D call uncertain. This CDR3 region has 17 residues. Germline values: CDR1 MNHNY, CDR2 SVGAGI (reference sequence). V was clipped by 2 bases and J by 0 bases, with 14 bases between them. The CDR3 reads CASSYGEGGPSNQPQHF. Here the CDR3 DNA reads TGTGCCAGCAGTTACGGGGAGGGCGGGCCTAGCAATCAGCCCCAGCATTTT.

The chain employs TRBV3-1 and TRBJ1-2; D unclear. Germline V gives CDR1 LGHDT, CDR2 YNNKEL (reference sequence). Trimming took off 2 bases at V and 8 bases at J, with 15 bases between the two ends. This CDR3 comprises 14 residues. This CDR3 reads CASSQYPGLTGYTF. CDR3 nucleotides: TGTGCCAGCAGCCAATACCCCGGGTTGACCGGCTACACCTTC.

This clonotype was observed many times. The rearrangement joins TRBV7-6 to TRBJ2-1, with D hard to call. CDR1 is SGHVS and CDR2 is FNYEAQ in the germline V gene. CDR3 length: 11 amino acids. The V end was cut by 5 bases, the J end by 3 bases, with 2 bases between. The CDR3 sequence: CASSHYNEQFF. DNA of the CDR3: TGTGCCAGCAGCCACTACAATGAGCAGTTCTTC.

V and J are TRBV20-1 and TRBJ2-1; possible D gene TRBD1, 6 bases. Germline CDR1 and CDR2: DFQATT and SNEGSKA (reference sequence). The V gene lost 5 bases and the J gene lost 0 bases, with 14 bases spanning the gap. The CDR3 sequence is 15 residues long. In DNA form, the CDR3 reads TGCAGTGCTCCGCCATCGACAGGCTCCTACAATGAGCAGTTCTTC. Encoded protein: CSAPPSTGSYNEQFF.

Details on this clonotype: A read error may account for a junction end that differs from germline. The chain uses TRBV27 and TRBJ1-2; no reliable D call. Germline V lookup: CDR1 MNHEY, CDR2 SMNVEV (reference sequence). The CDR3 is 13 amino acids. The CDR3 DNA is TGTGCCGGCAGTACGAGGGTCAACTATGACTACACCTTC. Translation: CAGSTRVNYDYTF.

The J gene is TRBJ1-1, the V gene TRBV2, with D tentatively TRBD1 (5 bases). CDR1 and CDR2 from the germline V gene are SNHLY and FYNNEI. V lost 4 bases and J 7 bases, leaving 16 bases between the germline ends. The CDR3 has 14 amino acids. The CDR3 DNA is TGTGCCAGCAGTGTAGAAGCGGGGACGGGTGAAGCTTTCTTT. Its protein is CASSVEAGTGEAFF.

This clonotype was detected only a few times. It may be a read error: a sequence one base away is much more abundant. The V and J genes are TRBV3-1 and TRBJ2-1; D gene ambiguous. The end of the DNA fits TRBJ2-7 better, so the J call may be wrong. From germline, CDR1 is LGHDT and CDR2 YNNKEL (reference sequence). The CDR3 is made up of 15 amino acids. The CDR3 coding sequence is TGTGCCAGCAGCCAAGTCGGTAGCTCCTACAATGAGCAGTACTTC. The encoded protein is CASSQVGSSYNEQYF.

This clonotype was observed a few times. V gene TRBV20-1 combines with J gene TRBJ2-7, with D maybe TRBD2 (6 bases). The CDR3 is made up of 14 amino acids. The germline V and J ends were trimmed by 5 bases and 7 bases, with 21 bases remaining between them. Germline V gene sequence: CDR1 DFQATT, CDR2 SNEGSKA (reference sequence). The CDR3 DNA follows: TGCAGTGCTCCCTACCCGGGACTTTCCGCAGAGCAGTACTTC. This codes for CSAPYPGLSAEQYF.